Presented here are 10 T cell receptor beta chains from one specimen sequenced in a study of T cells in Graves' hyperthyroidism and ophthalmopathy. The investigators amplified TCR beta CDR3 regions from RNA transcripts. A first-round RT-PCR of the TCR CDR3 used the HTBI primer set. TCRdb re-analysed the multiplex PCR reads in MiXCR, keeping a single row per CDR3 protein. The sample records approximately 590,000 distinct CDR3 sequences, approximately 14% being singletons. Sequenced: blood. Receptor source: a woman aged 30 to 39 with Graves' hyperthyroidism.

The chain carries TRBV6-2 or TRBV6-3 and TRBJ1-5; TRBD1 might be the D (5 bases). In germline, CDR1 is MNHEY, CDR2 SVGEGT. The CDR3 consists of 16 residues. V lost 5 bases to trimming and J lost 5 bases, with 19 bases between them. The CDR3 reads CASSVYPAGNDQPQHF. The CDR3 coding sequence is TGTGCCAGCAGTGTCTACCCCGCAGGGAACGATCAGCCCCAGCATTTT.

The V call is TRBV5-1, the J call TRBJ1-2; a possible D gene is TRBD1 (5 bases). CDR3 length: 15 amino acids. Trimming stripped 0 bases from V and 2 bases from J, with 11 bases between. CDR1 SGHRS and CDR2 YFSETQ come from the germline V gene. The CDR3 sequence: CASSLEPGRNYGYTF. The CDR3 DNA reads as TGCGCCAGCAGCTTGGAACCGGGACGGAACTATGGCTACACCTTC. Using reference TRBV5-1 and TRBJ1-2 for the parts outside the CDR3, the full variable domain is KAGVTQTPRYLIKTRGQQVTLSCSPISGHRSVSWYQQTPGQGLQFLFEYFSETQRNKGNFPGRFSGRQFSNSRSEMNVSTLELGDSALYLCASSLEPGRNYGYTFGSGTRLTVV.

With respect to this clonotype: A read error may account for a junction end that differs from germline. J is TRBJ2-3 and V is TRBV6-1, with TRBD1 as a possible D gene (7 bases). Per the germline V gene, CDR1 is MNHNS and CDR2 is SASEGT. The CDR3 totals 15 residues. The CDR3 DNA sequence: TGTGCCATCAGTGAGACAGGGACTCTCACAGATACGCGGTATTTT. It codes for CAISETGTLTDTRYF.

The chain combines TRBV5-1 with TRBJ2-1; D is ambiguous. V was shortened by 5 bases and J by 0 bases, with 9 bases between the two germline ends. Germline values: CDR1 SGHRS, CDR2 YFSETQ. CDR3 length: 14 residues. In DNA form, the CDR3 reads TGCGCCAGCAGTATAACGAGCTCCTACAATGAGCAGTTCTTC. Its protein is CASSITSSYNEQFF.

This clonotype was seen repeatedly, ten times or more. This chain links TRBV28 with TRBJ1-5, with TRBD1 as a possible D gene (5 bases). Trimming stripped 3 bases from V and 16 bases from J, with 22 bases between. The CDR3 consists of 14 residues. Germline CDR1 reads MDHEN; CDR2 reads SYDVKM. Written as DNA, the CDR3 is TGTGCCAGCAGTTTGGATCGACCGACAGAATATATCCATTTT. This sequence encodes CASSLDRPTEYIHF.

V and J are TRBV4-3 and TRBJ1-2; D is ambiguous. Germline V gene data show CDR1 as LGHNA and CDR2 as YSLEER. Trimming shortened V by 1 base and J by 6 bases, and 12 bases separated the two germline ends. The CDR3 length is 14 residues. The CDR3 DNA is TGCGCCAGCAGCCAAGGGACGTTCCACGATGGCTACACCTTC. The encoded protein is CASSQGTFHDGYTF.

The genes are TRBV19 and TRBJ2-2, with D uncertain. With 8 bases removed from V and 3 bases from J, the gap between germline ends came to 25 bases. CDR3 length: 18 residues. Germline values: CDR1 LNHDA, CDR2 SQIVND (reference sequence). The CDR3 loop reads CASSVFWNIQRHTGELFF. CDR3 sequence (DNA): TGTGCCAGTTCGGTTTTTTGGAATATCCAACGCCACACCGGGGAGCTGTTTTTT. The full variable domain, with the rest looked up from reference TRBV19 and TRBJ2-2, is DGGITQSPKYLFRKEGQNVTLSCEQNLNHDAMYWYRQDPGQGLRLIYYSQIVNDFQKGDIAEGYSVSREKKESFPLTVTSAQKNPTAFYLCASSVFWNIQRHTGELFFGEGSRLTVL.

The genes are TRBV12-3 or TRBV12-4 and TRBJ1-2, with TRBD1 identical over 7 bases. The trim removed 3 bases at V and 8 bases at J, leaving 6 bases unmatched. CDR3 length: 13 residues. For the CDR3, the DNA is TGTGCCAGCAGTTTCTGGACAGGTCTCGGCTACACCTTC. The encoded protein is CASSFWTGLGYTF.

This clonotype was recorded at least ten times. V usage is TRBV27 and J usage is TRBJ1-2, with 7 positions matching TRBD1. The trim removed 6 bases at V and 4 bases at J, leaving 5 bases unmatched. The CDR3 is 13 residues long. Germline V gene sequence: CDR1 MNHEY, CDR2 SMNVEV (reference sequence). Here the CDR3 DNA reads TGTGCCAGCAGCCGACAGGGAGCCTATGGCTACACCTTC. Its translation is CASSRQGAYGYTF.

Only a few counts were recorded for this clonotype. J is TRBJ2-2 and V is TRBV3-1; TRBD1 aligns across 8 bases. The trim removed 4 bases at V and 0 bases at J, leaving 4 bases unmatched. The length of the CDR3 is 16 residues. CDR1 is LGHDT and CDR2 is YNNKEL in the germline V gene (reference sequence). CDR3 loop: CASSRRTGTNTGELFF. CDR3 nucleotides: TGTGCCAGCAGCCGACGGACAGGGACGAACACCGGGGAGCTGTTTTTT.